This is a list of T cell receptor beta chains from one sample in a study of blood T cell repertoires in COVID-19. The protocol was immunoSEQ multiplex PCR, while the TCRdb copy is restricted to in-frame clones and leaves out a portion. The repertoire holds 200,000 or so clones, about 85% seen once, with more than 1.5% in the top ten. Sample: peripheral blood. Every receptor here comes from a man between 65 and 80 years old with acute or convalescent COVID-19. Each CDR3 is given with its conserved first and last residue. A D gene is named only where the DNA matches it firmly. The size of a clone is reported for some rows only, either as once, few or many, or as a class for expanded clones.

- | TRBJ2-4 | TRBV18 | - | TGTGCCAGCTCACCTAGAACAGGGGAGGACATTCAGTACTTC | CASSPRTGEDIQYF
- | TRBJ1-4 | TRBV10-1 | - | TGCGCCAGCAGTGTGGAGGAGCGGGGGATAGGAACTAATGAAAAACTGTTTTTT | CASSVEERGIGTNEKLFF
TRBD1 | TRBJ2-5 | TRBV24-1 | - | TGTGCCACCAGTGGCCGGAAGGACAGGCCGGCAGAGACCCAGTACTTC | CATSGRKDRPAETQYF
- | TRBJ1-1 | TRBV7-6 | - | TGTGCCAGCAGCGCCAGGGTCGGGTTGAACACTGAAGCTTTCTTT | CASSARVGLNTEAFF
- | TRBJ1-3 | TRBV30 | - | TGTGCCTGGAGTGGTCTAAGGGAGGGAGGGCAGGATGGAAACACCATATATTTT | CAWSGLREGGQDGNTIYF
TRBD1 | TRBJ2-1 | TRBV5-4 | - | TGTGCCAGCAGCTTGCAGGGGGCGTTAATATACAATGAGCAGTTCTTC | CASSLQGALIYNEQFF
TRBD2 | TRBJ2-1 | TRBV15 | - | TGTGCCACCAGCAGAGCTAGCGGGGGATACAATGAGCAGTTCTTC | CATSRASGGYNEQFF
- | TRBJ2-7 | TRBV4-2 | - | TGTGCCAGCAGCCAACAAAAAACCTACGAGCAGTACTTC | CASSQQKTYEQYF
- | TRBJ2-2 | TRBV14 | - | TGTGCCAGCAGCCTCATTGCAGGGTTCGGGGAGCTGTTTTTT | CASSLIAGFGELFF
- | TRBJ2-7 | TRBV5-1 | medium-sized | TGCGCCAGCAGCTCGGACAGCCCTACCTACGAGCAGTACTTC | CASSSDSPTYEQYF
- | TRBJ1-6 | TRBV18 | - | TGTGCCAGCTCTATACCGGGATTGAATTCACCCCTCCACTTT | CASSIPGLNSPLHF
TRBD2 | TRBJ2-1 | TRBV3-1/TRBV3-2 | - | TGTGCCAGCAGCCAAGCGGGAGGGCCCAATGAGCAGTTCTTC | CASSQAGGPNEQFF
- | TRBJ2-1 | TRBV6-5 | - | TGTGCCAGCAGATCTACCATGAGCTCCTACAATGAGCAGTTCTTC | CASRSTMSSYNEQFF
TRBD1 | TRBJ1-2 | TRBV18 | once | TGTGCCAGCTCACCACCCCCGGGACAGGGGTTTCTTACCTATGGCTACACCTTC | CASSPPPGQGFLTYGYTF
- | TRBJ1-1 | TRBV6-5 | few | TGTGCCAGCAGTAAGGGGACTGAAGCTTTCTTT | CASSKGTEAFF
- | TRBJ2-1 | TRBV14 | once | TGTGCCAGCAGCTTCCGGGTCTCCTACAATGAGCAGTTCTTC | CASSFRVSYNEQFF
- | TRBJ2-7 | TRBV12-3/TRBV12-4 | - | TGTGCCAGCAGTTTAGCTTCGCGCGAGCAGTACTTC | CASSLASREQYF
TRBD2 | TRBJ2-5 | TRBV27 | - | TGTGCCAGCAGTTTGACTAGCGGGGCGATTTGGGAGACCCAGTACTTC | CASSLTSGAIWETQYF
- | TRBJ1-2 | TRBV18 | - | TGTGCCAGCTCACCGGGCAGGGATGGCTACACCTTC | CASSPGRDGYTF
TRBD1 | TRBJ2-7 | TRBV5-1 | - | TGCGCCAGCAGCCCGGGACAGTCAATCTACGAGCAGTACTTC | CASSPGQSIYEQYF
- | TRBJ2-1 | TRBV6-2/TRBV6-3 | - | TGTGCCAGCAGTTTTTTTTGGGGAGTTGAGCAGTTCTTC | CASSFFWGVEQFF
- | TRBJ2-7 | TRBV24-1 | - | TGTGCCACCAGTGACCACCAGGGGGAGCAGTACTTC | CATSDHQGEQYF
TRBD2 | TRBJ2-7 | TRBV4-2 | - | TGTGCCAGCAGCCAAGGGCTAGCGGGAGTGGGGTCCTACGAGCAGTACTTC | CASSQGLAGVGSYEQYF
- | TRBJ1-6 | TRBV4-1 | - | TGCGCCAGCAGCCCGGGAGAGGGCTCCTATAATTCACCCCTCCACTTT | CASSPGEGSYNSPLHF
- | TRBJ1-6 | TRBV28 | - | TGTGCCAGCAGTACCCCCGGGGTCTGGTCACCCCTCCACTTT | CASSTPGVWSPLHF
- | TRBJ2-6 | TRBV11-2 | - | TGTGCCAGCAGCTTAGTACGCGGCCCCTCCTCTGGGGCCAACGTCCTGACTTTC | CASSLVRGPSSGANVLTF
TRBD2 | TRBJ2-3 | TRBV3-1/TRBV3-2 | - | TGTGCCAGCAGCCAAGACAAGACTAGCGGGAGAGATACGCAGTATTTT | CASSQDKTSGRDTQYF
- | TRBJ1-1 | TRBV6-5 | - | TGTGCCAGCAGTATTACAGGGAACACTGAAGCTTTCTTT | CASSITGNTEAFF
- | TRBJ2-7 | TRBV10-3 | - | TGTGCCATCAGACCAACTACCTCTACAGGGTCCTACGAGCAGTACTTC | CAIRPTTSTGSYEQYF
TRBD2 | TRBJ2-2 | TRBV3-1/TRBV3-2 | once | TGTGCCAGCAGCCAAGACCGTGGGCTAGCGGGTAACACCGGGGAGCTGTTTTTT | CASSQDRGLAGNTGELFF
- | TRBJ2-7 | TRBV5-1 | - | TGCGCCAGCAGCTTGGCCGGACAGTCTTCGAACGAGCAGTACTTC | CASSLAGQSSNEQYF
TRBD2 | TRBJ2-3 | TRBV7-2 | - | TGTGCCAGCAGCGTCGCGTCTCTAGCGGCCACAGATACGCAGTATTTT | CASSVASLAATDTQYF